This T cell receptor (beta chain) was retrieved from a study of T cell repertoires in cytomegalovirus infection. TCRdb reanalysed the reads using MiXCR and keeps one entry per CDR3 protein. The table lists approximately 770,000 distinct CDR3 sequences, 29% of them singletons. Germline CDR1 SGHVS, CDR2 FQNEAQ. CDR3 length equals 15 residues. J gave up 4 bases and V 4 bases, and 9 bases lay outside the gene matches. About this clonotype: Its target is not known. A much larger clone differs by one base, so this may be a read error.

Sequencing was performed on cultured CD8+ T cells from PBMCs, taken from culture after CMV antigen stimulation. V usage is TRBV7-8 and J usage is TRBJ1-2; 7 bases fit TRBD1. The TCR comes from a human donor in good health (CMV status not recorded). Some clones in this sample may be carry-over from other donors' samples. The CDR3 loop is CASSSPRQGIYGYTF. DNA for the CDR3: TGTGCCAGCAGCTCACCGCGACAGGGAATCTATGGCTACACCTTC. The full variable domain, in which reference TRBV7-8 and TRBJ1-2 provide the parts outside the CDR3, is GAGVSQSPRYKVAKRGQDVALRCDPISGHVSLFWYQQALGQGPEFLTYFQNEAQLDKSGLPSDRFFAERPEGSVSTLKIQRTQQEDSAVYLCASSSPRQGIYGYTFGSGTRLTVV.